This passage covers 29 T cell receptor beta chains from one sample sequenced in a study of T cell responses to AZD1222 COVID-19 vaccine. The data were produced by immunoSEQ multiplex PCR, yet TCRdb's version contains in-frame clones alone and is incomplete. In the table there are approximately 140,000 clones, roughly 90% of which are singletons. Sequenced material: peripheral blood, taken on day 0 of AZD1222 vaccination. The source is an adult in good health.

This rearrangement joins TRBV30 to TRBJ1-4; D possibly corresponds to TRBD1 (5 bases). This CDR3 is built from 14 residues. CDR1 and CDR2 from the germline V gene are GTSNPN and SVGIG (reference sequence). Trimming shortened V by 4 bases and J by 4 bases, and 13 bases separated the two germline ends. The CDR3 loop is CAWNADSLNEKLFF. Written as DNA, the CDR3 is TGTGCCTGGAACGCCGACAGTCTTAATGAAAAACTGTTTTTT.

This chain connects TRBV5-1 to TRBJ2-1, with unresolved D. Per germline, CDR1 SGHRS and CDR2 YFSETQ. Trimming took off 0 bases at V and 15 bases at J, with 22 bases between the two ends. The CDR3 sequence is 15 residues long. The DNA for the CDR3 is TGCGCCAGCAGCTTGGGGGATGCCACTAACTCACGTCGGTTCTTC. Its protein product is CASSLGDATNSRRFF.

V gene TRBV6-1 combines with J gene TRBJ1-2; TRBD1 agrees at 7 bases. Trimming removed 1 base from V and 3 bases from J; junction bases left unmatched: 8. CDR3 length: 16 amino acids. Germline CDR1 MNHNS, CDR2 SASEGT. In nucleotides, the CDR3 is TGTGCCAGCAGTGAAGAAGTAGCAGGGGGATACTATGGCTACACCTTC. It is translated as CASSEEVAGGYYGYTF.

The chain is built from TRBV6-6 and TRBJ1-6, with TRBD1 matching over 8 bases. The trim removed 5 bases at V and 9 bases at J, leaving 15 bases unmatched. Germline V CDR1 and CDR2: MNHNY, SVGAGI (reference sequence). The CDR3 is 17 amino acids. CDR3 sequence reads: CASSRTGQGLLGSPLHF. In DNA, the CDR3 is TGTGCCAGCAGTCGTACTGGACAGGGCCTTTTGGGTTCACCCCTCCACTTT.

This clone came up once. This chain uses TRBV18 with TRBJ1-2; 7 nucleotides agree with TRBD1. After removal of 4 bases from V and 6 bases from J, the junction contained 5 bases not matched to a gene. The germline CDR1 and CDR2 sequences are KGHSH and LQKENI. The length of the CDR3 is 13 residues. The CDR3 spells CASSLTGDNGYTF. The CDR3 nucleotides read TGTGCCAGCTCACTCACAGGGGACAATGGCTACACCTTC.

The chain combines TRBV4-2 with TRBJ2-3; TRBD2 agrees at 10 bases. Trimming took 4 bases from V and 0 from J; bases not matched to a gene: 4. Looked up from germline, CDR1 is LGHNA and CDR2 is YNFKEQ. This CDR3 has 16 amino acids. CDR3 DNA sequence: TGTGCCAGCAGCCTTAGCGGGAGGCTGAGCACAGATACGCAGTATTTT. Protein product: CASSLSGRLSTDTQYF.

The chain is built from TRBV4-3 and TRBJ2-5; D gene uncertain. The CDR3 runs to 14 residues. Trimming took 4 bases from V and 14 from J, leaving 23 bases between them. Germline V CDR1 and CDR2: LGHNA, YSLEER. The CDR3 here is CASSLFLQTTSLYF. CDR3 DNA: TGCGCCAGCAGCCTCTTCCTACAAACGACTTCCCTATACTTC.

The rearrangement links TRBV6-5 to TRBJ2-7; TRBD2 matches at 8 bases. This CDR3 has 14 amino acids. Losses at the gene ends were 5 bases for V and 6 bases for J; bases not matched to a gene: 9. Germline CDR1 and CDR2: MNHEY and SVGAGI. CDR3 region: CASSPRGSGSEQYF. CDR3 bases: TGTGCCAGCAGTCCCAGAGGGAGCGGGAGCGAGCAGTACTTC.

The CDR3 DNA reads as TGTGCCTGGCAATTGGGGCAGGCAAGCAATCAGCCCCAGCATTTT. It translates to CAWQLGQASNQPQHF. V usage is TRBV30 and J usage is TRBJ1-5; TRBD1 is a possible D gene (5 bases). Germline V gene sequence: CDR1 GTSNPN, CDR2 SVGIG (reference sequence). The ends were cut back, 5 bases at V and 1 base at J, with 15 bases in the middle. The CDR3 is 15 residues long.

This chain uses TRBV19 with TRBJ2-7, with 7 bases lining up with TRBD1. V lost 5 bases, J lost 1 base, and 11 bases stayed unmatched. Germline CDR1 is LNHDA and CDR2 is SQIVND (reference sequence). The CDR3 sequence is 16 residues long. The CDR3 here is CASSFRGPQVSYEQYF. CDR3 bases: TGTGCCAGTAGTTTTAGGGGGCCGCAAGTTTCCTACGAGCAGTACTTC.

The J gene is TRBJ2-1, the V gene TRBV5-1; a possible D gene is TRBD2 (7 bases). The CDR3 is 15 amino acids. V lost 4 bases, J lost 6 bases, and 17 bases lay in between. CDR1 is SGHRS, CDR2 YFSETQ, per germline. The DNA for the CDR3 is TGCGCCAGCAGCCCCCGGGGGGCCCCCGGCAATGAGCAGTTCTTC. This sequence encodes CASSPRGAPGNEQFF.

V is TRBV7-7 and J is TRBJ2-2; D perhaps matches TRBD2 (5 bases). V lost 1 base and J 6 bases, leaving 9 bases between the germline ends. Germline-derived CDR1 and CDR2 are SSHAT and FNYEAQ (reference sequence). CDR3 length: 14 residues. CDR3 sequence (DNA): TGTGCCAGCAGCTTAGTCAGAGGGTCCGGGGAGCTGTTTTTT. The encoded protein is CASSLVRGSGELFF.

In nucleotides, the CDR3 is TGCGCCAGCAGCTTGACGGGGGGGCCGGAAGAGACCCAGTACTTC. Translating gives CASSLTGGPEETQYF. V and J are TRBV5-1 and TRBJ2-5, with 8 bases lining up with TRBD2. V was pared by 1 base and J by 3 bases, with 5 bases of the junction left unmatched. Germline V gene lookup returns CDR1 SGHRS and CDR2 YFSETQ. This CDR3 is 15 amino acids long.

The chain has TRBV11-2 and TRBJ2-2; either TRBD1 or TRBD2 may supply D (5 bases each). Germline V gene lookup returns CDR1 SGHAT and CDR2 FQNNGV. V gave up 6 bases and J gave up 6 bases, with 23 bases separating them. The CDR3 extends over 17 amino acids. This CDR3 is CASRVFIRDGDSGELFF. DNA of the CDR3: TGTGCCAGCAGGGTTTTTATCCGGGACGGGGATTCCGGGGAGCTGTTTTTT.

DNA of the CDR3: TGTGCCAGCAGTTACGGGCAGTATAATGAAGCTTTCTTT. This encodes CASSYGQYNEAFF. The chain uses TRBV6-5 and TRBJ1-1; D not certain. The V end was cut by 2 bases, the J end by 7 bases, with 11 bases between. The germline V gene has CDR1 MNHEY and CDR2 SVGAGI. The CDR3 has 13 residues.

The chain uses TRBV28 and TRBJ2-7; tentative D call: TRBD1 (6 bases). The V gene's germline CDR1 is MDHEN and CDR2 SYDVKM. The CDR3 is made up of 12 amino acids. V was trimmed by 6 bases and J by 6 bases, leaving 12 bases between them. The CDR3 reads CASSEGVSEQYF. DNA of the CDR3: TGTGCCAGCAGCGAGGGGGTCAGCGAGCAGTACTTC.

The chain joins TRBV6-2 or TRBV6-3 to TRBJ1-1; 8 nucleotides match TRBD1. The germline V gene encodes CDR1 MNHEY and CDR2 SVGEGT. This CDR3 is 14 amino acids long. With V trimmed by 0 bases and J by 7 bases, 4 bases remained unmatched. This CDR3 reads CASSYSGTGVEAFF. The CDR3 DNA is TGTGCCAGCAGTTACTCAGGGACAGGTGTTGAAGCTTTCTTT.

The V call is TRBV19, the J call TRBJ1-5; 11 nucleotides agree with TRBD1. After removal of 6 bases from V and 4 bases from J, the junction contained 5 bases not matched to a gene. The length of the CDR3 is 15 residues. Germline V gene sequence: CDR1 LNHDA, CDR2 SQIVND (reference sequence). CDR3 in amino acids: CASSPDRGRNQPQHF. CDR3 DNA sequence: TGTGCCAGTAGCCCGGACAGGGGGCGGAATCAGCCCCAGCATTTT.

CDR3 protein: CASSLWTDLSYGYTF. The CDR3 region has the DNA TGTGCCAGCAGCTTATGGACAGACTTATCTTATGGCTACACCTTC. The chain joins TRBV7-8 to TRBJ1-2, with a weak D call TRBD1 (6 bases). CDR3 length: 15 amino acids. Germline assignment: CDR1 SGHVS and CDR2 FQNEAQ. V was shortened by 2 bases and J by 5 bases, with 15 bases between the two germline ends.

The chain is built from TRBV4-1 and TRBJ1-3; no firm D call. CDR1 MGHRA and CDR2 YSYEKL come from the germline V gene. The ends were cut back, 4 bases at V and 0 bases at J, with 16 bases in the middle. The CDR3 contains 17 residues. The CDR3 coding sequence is TGCGCCAGCAGCCGTCTGTCACCACAGTTCTCTGGAAACACCATATATTTT. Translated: CASSRLSPQFSGNTIYF.

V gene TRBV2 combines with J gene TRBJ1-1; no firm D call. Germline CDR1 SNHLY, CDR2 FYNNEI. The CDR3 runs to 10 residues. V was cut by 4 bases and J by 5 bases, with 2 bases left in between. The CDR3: CASSGTEAFF. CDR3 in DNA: TGTGCCAGCAGTGGGACTGAAGCTTTCTTT.

CDR3 residues: CASSNGETQYF. The CDR3 nucleotides read TGTGCCAGCAGCAATGGAGAGACCCAGTACTTC. The chain joins TRBV11-3 to TRBJ2-5; no clear D. This CDR3 comprises 11 residues. Germline CDR1 is SGHNT and CDR2 is YENEEA. V lost 5 bases and J lost 4, with 5 bases in between. Full variable domain (rest looked up from reference TRBV11-3 and TRBJ2-5): EAGVVQSPRYKIIEKKQPVAFWCNPISGHNTLYWYLQNLGQGPELLIRYENEEAVDDSQLPKDRFSAERLKGVDSTLKIQPAELGDSAVYLCASSNGETQYFGPGTRLLVL.

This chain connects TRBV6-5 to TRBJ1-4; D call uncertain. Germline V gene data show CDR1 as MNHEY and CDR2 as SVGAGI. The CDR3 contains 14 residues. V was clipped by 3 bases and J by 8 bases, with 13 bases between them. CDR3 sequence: CASSYGGQLEKLFF. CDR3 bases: TGTGCCAGCAGTTATGGAGGGCAACTCGAAAAACTGTTTTTT.

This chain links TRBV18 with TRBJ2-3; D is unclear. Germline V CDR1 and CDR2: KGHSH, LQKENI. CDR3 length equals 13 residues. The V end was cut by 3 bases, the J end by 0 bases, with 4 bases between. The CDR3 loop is CASSPISTDTQYF. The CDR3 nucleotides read TGTGCCAGCTCACCCATTAGCACAGATACGCAGTATTTT. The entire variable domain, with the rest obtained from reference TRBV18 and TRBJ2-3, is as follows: NAGVMQNPRHLVRRRGQEARLRCSPMKGHSHVYWYRQLPEEGLKFMVYLQKENIIDESGMPKERFSAEFPKEGPSILRIQQVVRGDSAAYFCASSPISTDTQYFGPGTRLTVL.

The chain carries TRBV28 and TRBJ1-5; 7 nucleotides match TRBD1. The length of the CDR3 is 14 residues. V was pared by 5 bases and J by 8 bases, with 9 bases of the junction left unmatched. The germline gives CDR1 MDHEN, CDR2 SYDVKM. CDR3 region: CASSRDSETEPQHF. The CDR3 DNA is TGTGCCAGCAGTCGGGACAGCGAAACGGAGCCCCAGCATTTT.

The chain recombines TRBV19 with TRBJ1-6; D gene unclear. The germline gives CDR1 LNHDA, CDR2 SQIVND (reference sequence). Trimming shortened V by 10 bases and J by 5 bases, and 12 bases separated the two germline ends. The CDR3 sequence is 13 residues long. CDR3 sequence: CATSRRNNSPLHF. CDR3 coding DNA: TGTGCCACCTCACGACGGAATAATTCACCCCTCCACTTT.

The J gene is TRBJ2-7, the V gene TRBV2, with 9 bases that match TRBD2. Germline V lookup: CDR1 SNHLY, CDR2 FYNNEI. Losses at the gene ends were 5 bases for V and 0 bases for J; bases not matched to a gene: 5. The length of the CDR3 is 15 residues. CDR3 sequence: CASSHLAGSSYEQYF. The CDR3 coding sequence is TGTGCCAGCAGTCATCTAGCGGGAAGCTCCTACGAGCAGTACTTC.

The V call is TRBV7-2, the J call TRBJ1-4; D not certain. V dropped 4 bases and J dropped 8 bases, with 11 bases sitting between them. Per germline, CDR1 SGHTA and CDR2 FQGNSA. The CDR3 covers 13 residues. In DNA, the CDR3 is TGTGCCAGCAGCTCCCCGGTGGGAGAAAAACTGTTTTTT. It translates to CASSSPVGEKLFF.

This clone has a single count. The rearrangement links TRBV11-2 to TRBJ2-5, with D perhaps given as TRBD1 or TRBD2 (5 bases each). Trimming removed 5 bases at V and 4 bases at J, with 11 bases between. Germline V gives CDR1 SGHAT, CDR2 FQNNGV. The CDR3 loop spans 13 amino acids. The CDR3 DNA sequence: TGTGCCAGCAGCCTACCGAGGGGAGAGACCCAGTACTTC. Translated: CASSLPRGETQYF.